This T cell receptor beta chain was captured by sequencing in a study of blood T cell repertoires in COVID-19. The overall study: Material from acute and convalescent COVID-19 was sourced from the United States, Italy and Spain. In each case, the material was cDNA or gDNA derived from T cells, B-cell-depleted T cells, or PBMCs.

There are 13 residues in the CDR3. V lost 5 bases and J lost 5, with 7 bases in between. From germline, CDR1 is LNHDA and CDR2 SQIVND (reference sequence). Original processing notes: How many nucleated cells were present was estimated from reference gene primer amplification. Libraries were prepared by immunoSEQ multiplex PCR; TCRdb keeps only in-frame clonotypes and omits some of them. V, J and clone size are those of that table, while D and trimming were read from the DNA. The profile shows fewer than 120,000 clones, around 82% of them singletons. The gene calls are TRBV19 and TRBJ1-6, with D perhaps TRBD1 (6 bases). This TCR derives from an older woman with acute or convalescent COVID-19. Input material: peripheral blood. For the CDR3, the DNA is TGTGCCAGTAGTGACAGGAATAATTCACCCCTCCACTTT. Encoded protein: CASSDRNNSPLHF.